Below are 20 T cell receptor beta chains sequenced from a single sample in a study of cytomegalovirus exposure and HLA in healthy donors. Both 60 Vbeta primers and 13 Jbeta primers went into the PCR. Sequenced by immunoSEQ multiplex PCR; TCRdb stores in-frame clones only, minus some. The data contain some 120,000 clones, 55% to 75% of them singletons. The sequenced sample was PBMCs. These receptors originate from a man aged 25 to 40 in good health and CMV-seropositive.

This chain connects TRBV4-1 to TRBJ1-5; TRBD1 might be the D (6 bases). The V gene's germline CDR1 is MGHRA and CDR2 YSYEKL. Trimming shortened V by 3 bases and J by 0 bases, and 21 bases separated the two germline ends. The CDR3 is made up of 19 amino acids. CDR3 in amino acids: CASSHLLTGTPYSNQPQHF. In DNA form, the CDR3 reads TGCGCCAGCAGCCATCTCCTAACCGGGACACCGTATAGCAATCAGCCCCAGCATTTT.

This clone was observed a single time. The chain couples TRBV5-1 to TRBJ1-4, with 11 bases identical to TRBD1. Per the germline V gene, CDR1 is SGHRS and CDR2 is YFSETQ. CDR3 size: 14 residues. Losses at the gene ends were 3 bases for V and 7 bases for J; bases not matched to a gene: 2. Here the CDR3 DNA reads TGCGCCAGCAGCTGGACAGGGGGCGGTGAAAAACTGTTTTTT. Its translation is CASSWTGGGEKLFF.

The CDR3: CASSVGTGGFYEQYF. The DNA of the CDR3 is TGTGCCAGTAGTGTTGGGACAGGGGGCTTCTACGAGCAGTACTTC. The chain uses TRBV19 and TRBJ2-7, with 12 nucleotides matching TRBD1. The trim removed 5 bases at V and 3 bases at J, leaving 5 bases unmatched. Germline V lookup: CDR1 LNHDA, CDR2 SQIVND (reference sequence). The CDR3 runs to 15 residues.

CDR3 DNA sequence: TGTGCCTGGAGCAGGCAGGCCAACACTGAAGCTTTCTTT. Residues: CAWSRQANTEAFF. V and J are TRBV30 and TRBJ1-1; D is ambiguous. The CDR3 extends over 13 amino acids. Germline CDR1 is GTSNPN and CDR2 is SVGIG (reference sequence). Deletions cut 3 bases from V and 2 bases from J, with 10 bases between.

There are many counts of this clone. The V gene is TRBV5-1, the J gene TRBJ1-2; TRBD1 might be the D (6 bases). Germline V gene lookup returns CDR1 SGHRS and CDR2 YFSETQ. V lost 4 bases, J lost 5 bases, and 15 bases lay in between. The CDR3 is made up of 14 amino acids. The CDR3 here is CASSQGTAKYGYTF. Written as DNA, the CDR3 is TGCGCCAGCAGCCAGGGGACCGCCAAGTATGGCTACACCTTC.

This clone was seen once. DNA of the CDR3: TGTGCCAGCACCACAGGGATTGGGTCGACCGGGGAGCTGTTTTTT. It encodes CASTTGIGSTGELFF. This sequence joins TRBV7-9 and TRBJ2-2; D might be TRBD1 (6 bases). The CDR3 contains 15 residues. CDR1 and CDR2 (germline): SEHNR, FQNEAQ (reference sequence). Trimming left V 7 bases short and J 5 bases short, with 17 bases between.

V is TRBV19 and J is TRBJ2-5; 8 bases map to TRBD1. The trim removed 7 bases at V and 2 bases at J, leaving 9 bases unmatched. CDR1 and CDR2 from the germline V gene are LNHDA and SQIVND (reference sequence). The CDR3 length is 15 residues. CDR3 in amino acids: CASKTIGTGQETQYF. CDR3 sequence (DNA): TGTGCCAGTAAAACTATCGGGACAGGACAAGAGACCCAGTACTTC.

This clone was seen more than once but under ten times. The chain couples TRBV10-3 to TRBJ2-5, with D perhaps TRBD2 (5 bases). The CDR3 totals 15 residues. V lost 3 bases to trimming and J lost 5 bases, with 16 bases between them. Germline-derived CDR1 and CDR2 are ENHRY and SYGVKD. This chain's CDR3 is CAISDDTLGGETQYF. CDR3 bases: TGTGCCATCAGTGATGACACCCTAGGCGGGGAGACCCAGTACTTC.

There are a few counts of this clone. This rearrangement joins TRBV6-1 to TRBJ2-7; D not resolved. V was pared by 5 bases and J by 0 bases, with 8 bases between. This CDR3 contains 13 residues. Germline V gene data show CDR1 as MNHNS and CDR2 as SASEGT. CDR3 DNA: TGTGCCAGCAGTTATTTCCGCTCCTACGAGCAGTACTTC. Translated, it gives CASSYFRSYEQYF.

V is TRBV28 and J is TRBJ2-3; TRBD1 matches at 9 bases. With 6 bases clipped from V and 2 bases from J, the junction kept 6 bases outside the gene matches. CDR3 length: 15 amino acids. Germline V CDR1 and CDR2: MDHEN, SYDVKM. CDR3 sequence (DNA): TGTGCCAGCAGACAGGGGGCTGAATTCACAGATACGCAGTATTTT. This translates into CASRQGAEFTDTQYF.

This clone came up a few times. The genes are TRBV5-1 and TRBJ1-2, with TRBD1 identical over 9 bases. Germline V gene lookup returns CDR1 SGHRS and CDR2 YFSETQ. Trimming at V came to 6 bases and at J to 7 bases, leaving 10 bases not matched to a gene. The CDR3 is 14 residues long. CDR3 bases: TGCGCCAGCACGGAGACAGGGGGTTTTGGTGGCTACACCTTC. This codes for CASTETGGFGGYTF.

This clone has only a few counts. The chain recombines TRBV5-8 with TRBJ2-3; tentative D call: TRBD2 (6 bases). V lost 4 bases and J lost 0, with 15 bases in between. CDR3 length equals 16 residues. In germline, CDR1 is SGHTS, CDR2 YDEGEE. CDR3 sequence: CASSPGVAISTDTQYF. The CDR3 DNA is TGTGCCAGCAGCCCGGGGGTAGCGATCAGCACAGATACGCAGTATTTT.

J is TRBJ2-2 and V is TRBV9, with D perhaps matching TRBD1 (6 bases). V was shortened by 5 bases and J by 2 bases, with 19 bases between the two germline ends. This CDR3 contains 17 residues. The germline gives CDR1 SGDLS, CDR2 YYNGEE. CDR3: CASSAQGLLGNTGELFF. The CDR3 bases are TGTGCCAGCAGTGCACAGGGTCTCCTGGGAAACACCGGGGAGCTGTTTTTT.

This chain joins TRBV28 and TRBJ1-4; 7 nucleotides line up with TRBD1. V trimming: 3 bases; J trimming: 5 bases; junction bases outside the gene matches: 6. The CDR3 loop spans 15 amino acids. CDR1 is MDHEN, CDR2 SYDVKM, per germline. The CDR3 loop reads CASSFGGTENEKLFF. DNA for the CDR3: TGTGCCAGCAGTTTCGGCGGGACAGAGAATGAAAAACTGTTTTTT. The entire variable domain, with the rest obtained from reference TRBV28 and TRBJ1-4, is as follows: DVKVTQSSRYLVKRTGEKVFLECVQDMDHENMFWYRQDPGLGLRLIYFSYDVKMKEKGDIPEGYSVSREKKERFSLILESASTNQTSMYLCASSFGGTENEKLFFGSGTQLSVL.

The genes are TRBV7-3 and TRBJ2-3, with TRBD2 matching over 9 bases. The V gene's germline CDR1 is SGHTA and CDR2 FQGTGA. The V and J ends lost 1 base and 4 bases, in that order; junction bases with no gene match: 3. This CDR3 has 15 amino acids. This CDR3 is CASSLSGRDPDTQYF. In DNA form, the CDR3 reads TGTGCCAGCAGCTTAAGCGGGAGGGATCCAGATACGCAGTATTTT.

This clone turned up a few times. The chain uses TRBV4-3 and TRBJ1-4; D ambiguous. Germline CDR1 LGHNA, CDR2 YSLEER. The length of the CDR3 is 15 residues. The germline V and J ends were trimmed by 0 bases and 5 bases, with 10 bases remaining between them. CDR3 coding DNA: TGCGCCAGCAGCCAAGATAGTGGGCCAAATGAAAAACTGTTTTTT. As protein: CASSQDSGPNEKLFF.

The chain is built from TRBV4-2 and TRBJ2-1; 8 bases map to TRBD2. This CDR3 has 17 amino acids. Germline loops: CDR1 LGHNA, CDR2 YNFKEQ. Trimming at V came to 0 bases and at J to 3 bases, leaving 7 bases not matched to a gene. The CDR3 region is CASSQEPSGSNYNEQFF. As DNA, the CDR3 is TGTGCCAGCAGCCAAGAGCCCAGCGGGAGTAACTACAATGAGCAGTTCTTC.

J is TRBJ2-3 and V is TRBV18; maybe TRBD2 (5 bases). The V end lost 3 bases, the J end lost 2 bases, and 9 bases lay between the germline ends. CDR1 is KGHSH, CDR2 LQKENI, per germline. The CDR3 is made up of 14 amino acids. For the CDR3, the DNA is TGTGCCAGCTCACCGTCGGGATCCACAGATACGCAGTATTTT. Protein sequence: CASSPSGSTDTQYF.

The chain is built from TRBV27 and TRBJ2-7; a possible D gene is TRBD2 (5 bases). From germline, CDR1 is MNHEY and CDR2 SMNVEV (reference sequence). This CDR3 region has 16 residues. V was cut by 2 bases and J by 3 bases, with 17 bases left in between. The CDR3 nucleotides read TGTGCCAGCAGTTTAAGTTATAAAGTGGGGAGCTACGAGCAGTACTTC. Encoded protein: CASSLSYKVGSYEQYF.

The chain joins TRBV5-4 to TRBJ1-3; D perhaps matches TRBD1 (6 bases). V lost 0 bases and J 2 bases, leaving 12 bases between the germline ends. This CDR3 contains 16 residues. Germline assignment: CDR1 SGHNT and CDR2 YYREEE (reference sequence). CDR3 sequence: CASSLAPSGAGNTIYF. CDR3 nucleotide sequence: TGTGCCAGCAGCTTGGCCCCATCAGGGGCTGGAAACACCATATATTTT.